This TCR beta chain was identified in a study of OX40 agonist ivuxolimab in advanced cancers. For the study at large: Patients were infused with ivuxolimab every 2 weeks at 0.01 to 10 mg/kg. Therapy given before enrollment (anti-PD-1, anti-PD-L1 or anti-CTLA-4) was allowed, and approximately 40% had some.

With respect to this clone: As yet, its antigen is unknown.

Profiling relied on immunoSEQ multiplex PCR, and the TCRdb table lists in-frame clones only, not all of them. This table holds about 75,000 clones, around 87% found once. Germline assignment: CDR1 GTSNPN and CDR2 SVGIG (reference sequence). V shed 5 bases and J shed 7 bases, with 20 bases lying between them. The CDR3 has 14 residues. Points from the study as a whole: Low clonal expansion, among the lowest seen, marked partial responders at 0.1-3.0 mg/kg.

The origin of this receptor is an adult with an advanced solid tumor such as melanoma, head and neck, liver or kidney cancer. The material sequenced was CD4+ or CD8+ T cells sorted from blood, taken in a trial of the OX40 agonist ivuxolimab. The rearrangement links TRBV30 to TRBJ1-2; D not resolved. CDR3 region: CAWGYGAGISGYTF. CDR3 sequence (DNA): TGTGCCTGGGGTTATGGAGCGGGCATATCTGGCTACACCTTC.